These 16 T cell receptor beta chains share one sample of origin, sequenced in a study of read filtering for tumor transcriptome and immune sequencing. Molecular barcoded adaptors covering alpha/delta and beta/gamma chains were used on roughly 400 ng RNA. MiXCR, run by TCRdb on the reads, gives a single entry per CDR3 protein. The sample carries 45,000 to 55,000 distinct CDR3 sequences, roughly a fifth recorded once. Sequencing was carried out using a population of CD138-negative cells sorted from bone marrow. All receptors come from a donor aged 40 or older with multiple myeloma.

This clonotype was counted many times. V gene TRBV6-2 or TRBV6-3 combines with J gene TRBJ2-1; D is possibly TRBD2 (5 bases). The germline V and J ends were trimmed by 8 bases and 0 bases, with 5 bases remaining between them. CDR3 length: 12 amino acids. CDR1 is MNHEY and CDR2 is SVGEGT in the germline V gene. CDR3: CASGSSYNEQFF. The CDR3 DNA reads as TGTGCCAGCGGGAGCTCCTACAATGAGCAGTTCTTC.

This clonotype was observed at least ten times. The chain joins TRBV5-1 to TRBJ1-4; TRBD1 matches at 9 bases. Germline CDR1 is SGHRS and CDR2 is YFSETQ. The length of the CDR3 is 16 residues. The V gene end was trimmed by 4 bases and the J gene end by 5 bases; junction bases not matched to a gene: 9. The CDR3 nucleotides read TGCGCCAGCAGCCCGGTAGCGACAGGGGGGAATGAAAAACTGTTTTTT. As protein: CASSPVATGGNEKLFF.

This clonotype was counted only a few times. The V gene is TRBV4-3, the J gene TRBJ2-7, with 7 bases identical to TRBD2. This CDR3 contains 15 residues. J lost 4 bases, V lost 4 bases, and 10 bases had no gene match. Germline V CDR1 and CDR2: LGHNA, YSLEER. CDR3 nucleotide sequence: TGCGCCAGCAGCCTTGGACTAGTCGGGATTTACGAGCAGTACTTC. Amino acid sequence: CASSLGLVGIYEQYF.

The table lists this clonotype with many counts. The junction departs from the called germline gene at one end, perhaps through a read error. The rearrangement links TRBV29-1 to TRBJ2-3, with D perhaps TRBD1 (6 bases). Germline lookup yields CDR1 SQVTM and CDR2 ANQGSEA. The CDR3 totals 11 residues. The CDR3 sequence is CSVDRGHLSAF. CDR3 in DNA: TGCAGCGTTGATCGGGGACACCTGTCTGCCTTT.

At least ten counts were recorded for this clonotype. The chain carries TRBV10-3 and TRBJ2-3; 10 bases line up with TRBD1. V lost 6 bases to trimming and J lost 4 bases; unmatched junction nucleotides: 10. The CDR3 totals 16 residues. Germline V gives CDR1 ENHRY, CDR2 SYGVKD. The CDR3 sequence: CAIRRDGTGVADTQYF. CDR3 coding DNA: TGTGCCATCAGGAGGGATGGGACAGGGGTCGCAGATACGCAGTATTTT.

This clonotype is medium-sized. CDR3 sequence reads: CAISESGGRQDTQYF. The CDR3 DNA sequence: TGTGCCATCAGTGAGTCAGGGGGAAGGCAAGATACGCAGTATTTT. The gene calls are TRBV10-3 and TRBJ2-3, with D possibly TRBD1 on 6 matching bases. Trimming took 0 bases from V and 5 from J, leaving 12 bases between them. Germline V gene lookup returns CDR1 ENHRY and CDR2 SYGVKD. The CDR3 contains 15 residues.

The rearrangement uses TRBV30 and TRBJ1-5, with D hard to call. The CDR3 has 17 residues. Per germline, CDR1 GTSNPN and CDR2 SVGIG (reference sequence). Trimming removed 1 base at V and 4 bases at J, with 20 bases between. The CDR3 spells CAWSAGVLGNSNQPQHF. The DNA for the CDR3 is TGTGCCTGGAGTGCTGGCGTGCTAGGAAACAGTAATCAGCCCCAGCATTTT.

As regards this clonotype: A read error may explain this, as a much larger clone is one base away. The chain combines TRBV28 with TRBJ1-2; D gene ambiguous. The germline gives CDR1 MDHEN, CDR2 SYDVKM. V was shortened by 3 bases and J by 12 bases, with 14 bases between the two germline ends. The CDR3 is made up of 12 amino acids. Written as DNA, the CDR3 is TGTGCCAGCAGTTTTGAGGGCATGGGCCACACCTTC. Protein product: CASSFEGMGHTF.

Details on this clonotype: The CDR3 does not end in the conserved phenylalanine or tryptophan, so this is likely a read error. V gene TRBV30 combines with J gene TRBJ2-3; D not certain. With 2 bases removed from V and 6 bases from J, the gap between germline ends came to 3 bases. CDR1 GTSNPN and CDR2 SVGIG come from the germline V gene (reference sequence). The CDR3 has 10 amino acids. For the CDR3, the DNA is TGTGCCTGGAGTCAGGATACGCAGTATTTA. Translating gives CAWSQDTQYL.

This clonotype showed up many times. This sequence joins TRBV7-6 and TRBJ2-7, with D hard to call. CDR1 SGHVS and CDR2 FNYEAQ come from the germline V gene. Trimming left V 5 bases short and J 2 bases short, with 19 bases between. CDR3 size: 16 residues. The CDR3 protein is CASSPSGPRTAYEQYF. The DNA for the CDR3 is TGTGCCAGCAGCCCCTCTGGTCCTCGAACAGCCTACGAGCAGTACTTC. Variable domain in full (rest from reference TRBV7-6 and TRBJ2-7): GAGVSQSPRYKVTKRGQDVALRCDPISGHVSLYWYRQALGQGPEFLTYFNYEAQQDKSGLPNDRFSAERPEGSISTLTIQRTEQRDSAMYRCASSPSGPRTAYEQYFGPGTRLTVT.

This clonotype was counted between two and nine times. V gene TRBV15 combines with J gene TRBJ1-5; D not resolved. The ends were cut back, 1 base at V and 2 bases at J, with 12 bases in the middle. The germline V gene encodes CDR1 LNHNV and CDR2 YYDKDF (reference sequence). The CDR3 length is 16 residues. The CDR3, as DNA: TGTGCCACCAGCAGAGGAGGGCTGGCGGGCAATCAGCCCCAGCATTTT. Protein sequence: CATSRGGLAGNQPQHF.

For this clonotype: Since a much larger clone is just one base distant, this may be a read error. The chain couples TRBV30 to TRBJ2-7; a weak D match, TRBD1 (6 bases). With 0 bases removed from V and 2 bases from J, the gap between germline ends came to 14 bases. The CDR3 has 15 residues. Germline values: CDR1 GTSNPN, CDR2 SVGIG (reference sequence). CDR3 amino acids: CAWSVGAVMTYEQYF. The DNA for the CDR3 is TGTGCCTGGAGTGTGGGGGCAGTGATGACCTACGAGCAGTACTTC.

In regard to this clonotype: A much larger clone differs by one base, so this may be a read error. The chain uses TRBV7-2 and TRBJ2-2, with a tentative D call TRBD2 (6 bases). Germline V gene sequence: CDR1 SGHTA, CDR2 FQGNSA. This CDR3 contains 15 residues. In nucleotides, the CDR3 is TGTGCCAGCAGCTTACTTAGCGGAAACACCGGGGAGCGGTTTTTT. The encoded protein is CASSLLSGNTGERFF.

The chain's CDR3 is CASSSGGGWYEQYF. The CDR3 DNA is TGTGCCAGCTCTTCAGGAGGGGGCTGGTACGAGCAGTACTTC. The rearrangement uses TRBV18 and TRBJ2-7; D possibly corresponds to TRBD1 (7 bases). Germline V gene sequence: CDR1 KGHSH, CDR2 LQKENI. The CDR3 runs 14 residues. Trimming removed 6 bases at V and 4 bases at J, with 16 bases between.

This clonotype came up many times. The V and J genes are TRBV7-2 and TRBJ2-7, with TRBD2 matching over 9 bases. Germline V gene sequence: CDR1 SGHTA, CDR2 FQGNSA. V gave up 5 bases and J gave up 1 base; unmatched junction bases: 6. The length of the CDR3 is 15 residues. The CDR3, as DNA: TGTGCCAGCAGCCCGCCGGGACTAGCATCCTACGAGCAGTACTTC. Its translation: CASSPPGLASYEQYF.

This clonotype was counted at least ten times. V is TRBV20-1 and J is TRBJ2-5; weak D call: TRBD2 (5 bases). Trimming removed 3 bases from V and 1 base from J, with 18 bases in between. Germline V gene data show CDR1 as DFQATT and CDR2 as SNEGSKA (reference sequence). The CDR3 contains 16 residues. CDR3 region: CSASLAGGYRQETQYF. The CDR3 bases are TGCAGTGCTAGTCTCGCTGGAGGATATCGCCAAGAGACCCAGTACTTC.